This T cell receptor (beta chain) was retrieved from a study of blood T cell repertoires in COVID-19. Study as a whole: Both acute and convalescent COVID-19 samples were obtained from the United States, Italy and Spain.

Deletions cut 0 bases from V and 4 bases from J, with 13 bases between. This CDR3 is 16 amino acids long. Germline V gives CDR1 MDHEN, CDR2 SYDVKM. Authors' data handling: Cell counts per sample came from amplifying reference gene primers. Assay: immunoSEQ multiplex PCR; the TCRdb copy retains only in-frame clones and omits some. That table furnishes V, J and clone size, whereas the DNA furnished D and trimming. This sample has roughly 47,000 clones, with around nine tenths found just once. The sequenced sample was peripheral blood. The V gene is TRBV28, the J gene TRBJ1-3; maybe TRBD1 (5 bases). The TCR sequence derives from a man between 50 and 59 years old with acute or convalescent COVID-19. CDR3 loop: CASSLWEGREGNTIYF. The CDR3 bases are TGTGCCAGCAGTTTATGGGAGGGCAGGGAAGGAAACACCATATATTTT.